Sequencing of this T cell receptor (beta chain) was carried out in a study of blood T cell repertoires in COVID-19. Clones were read by immunoSEQ multiplex PCR, and TCRdb kept only the in-frame ones, dropping some. The profile shows 150,000 to 200,000 clones, around 90% of them singletons. This CDR3 is built from 14 residues. The germline CDR1 and CDR2 sequences are SEHNR and FQNEAQ (reference sequence). V lost 5 bases to trimming and J lost 2 bases; unmatched junction nucleotides: 2. The sequencing input was peripheral blood. This TCR derives from a man aged 50 or older who had recovered from COVID-19. The chain employs TRBV7-9 and TRBJ1-5; TRBD1 matches at 8 bases. For the CDR3, the DNA is TGTGCCAGCAGCGGACAGGGAGGCAATCAGCCCCAGCATTTT. It specifies CASSGQGGNQPQHF.